This is a list of T cell receptor beta chains from one sample in a study of cytomegalovirus exposure and HLA in healthy donors. Clones were read by immunoSEQ multiplex PCR, and TCRdb kept only the in-frame ones, dropping some. Of some 150,000 clones listed, approximately 82% are singletons. The sample was PBMCs. These receptors were taken from a male donor in good health and CMV-seronegative. The CDR3 runs from the conserved cysteine through the conserved F or W. D genes are given only for firm matches. Size is stated for part of the rows, as once, few or many counts, or as a class when the clone is expanded.

v_call,d_call,j_call,clone_size,cdr3_aa,cdr3_nt
TRBV6-4,TRBD2,TRBJ2-2,NA,CASSASGSTGELFF,TGTGCCAGCAGTGCTAGCGGGAGCACCGGGGAGCTGTTTTTT
TRBV6-5,TRBD1,TRBJ2-7,NA,CASSYDRVISEQYF,TGTGCCAGCAGTTACGACAGGGTGATTTCCGAGCAGTACTTC
TRBV2,TRBD2,TRBJ2-7,once,CASRWAGVSYEQYF,TGTGCCAGCCGCTGGGCGGGGGTTTCTTACGAGCAGTACTTC
TRBV10-2,TRBD2,TRBJ2-2,few,CASSDPGGPQNTGELFF,TGCGCCAGCAGTGATCCGGGAGGGCCTCAGAACACCGGGGAGCTGTTTTTT
TRBV19,TRBD1,TRBJ1-2,NA,CASSMTGIGYTF,TGTGCCAGTAGTATGACAGGGATTGGCTACACCTTC
TRBV9,NA,TRBJ2-5,NA,CASSVEGGLYQETQYF,TGTGCCAGCAGCGTAGAAGGGGGATTGTACCAAGAGACCCAGTACTTC
TRBV7-6,NA,TRBJ1-3,once,CASSLLGPASSGNTIYF,TGTGCCAGCAGCTTATTGGGGCCGGCCAGCTCTGGAAACACCATATATTTT
TRBV7-7,NA,TRBJ2-7,NA,CASEPSGVGFYEQYF,TGTGCCAGCGAACCATCAGGGGTCGGATTCTACGAGCAGTACTTC
TRBV4-2,TRBD1,TRBJ2-7,few,CASSRVPTGGTYEQYF,TGTGCCAGCAGCCGAGTACCGACAGGGGGGACCTACGAGCAGTACTTC
TRBV28,NA,TRBJ2-7,NA,CASSLSGPGRSGEQYF,TGTGCCAGCAGTCTCTCCGGCCCTGGGAGATCAGGCGAGCAGTACTTC
TRBV7-6,NA,TRBJ1-2,NA,CASSLEQGLGYTF,TGTGCCAGCAGCTTAGAGCAGGGGCTGGGCTACACCTTC
TRBV9,NA,TRBJ1-5,once,CASSVEGEGQPQHF,TGTGCCAGCAGCGTCGAGGGCGAAGGTCAGCCCCAGCATTTT
TRBV6-1,TRBD1,TRBJ1-6,NA,CASRGEGQIFSPLHF,TGTGCCAGCAGGGGCGAGGGACAGATCTTTTCACCCCTCCACTTT
TRBV7-9,TRBD1,TRBJ1-2,NA,CASSLGQFNNYGYTF,TGTGCCAGCAGCCTGGGACAGTTCAATAACTATGGCTACACCTTC
TRBV28,NA,TRBJ2-1,NA,CASSLTRGLEQFF,TGTGCCAGCAGCCTGACCCGAGGGCTGGAGCAGTTCTTC
TRBV19,NA,TRBJ1-3,NA,CASSAGAGNTIYF,TGTGCCAGTAGTGCAGGGGCCGGAAACACCATATATTTT
TRBV7-3,TRBD2,TRBJ2-3,NA,CASSKTGRGEPTDTQYF,TGTGCCAGCAGCAAGACCGGCCGGGGGGAACCCACAGATACGCAGTATTTT
TRBV11-2,NA,TRBJ2-2,NA,CASSLGTGFANTGELFF,TGTGCCAGCAGCCTTGGCACAGGGTTCGCGAACACCGGGGAGCTGTTTTTT
TRBV7-2,TRBD1,TRBJ2-7,NA,CASSLNRQGGYEQYF,TGTGCCAGCAGCCTGAACAGACAGGGTGGTTACGAGCAGTACTTC
TRBV4-3,TRBD2,TRBJ2-1,NA,CASSQAPIGTNSEQFF,TGCGCCAGCAGCCAAGCTCCCATCGGGACTAACAGTGAGCAGTTCTTC
TRBV9,TRBD1,TRBJ2-5,NA,CASSVGQGRETQYF,TGTGCCAGCAGCGTCGGACAGGGGAGGGAGACCCAGTACTTC
TRBV5-4,NA,TRBJ2-7,NA,CASSTGGPTYEQYF,TGTGCCAGCAGTACCGGGGGTCCGACCTACGAGCAGTACTTC
TRBV4-1,NA,TRBJ1-6,NA,CASSQGGGYNSPLHF,TGCGCCAGCAGCCAAGGAGGGGGCTATAATTCACCCCTCCACTTT
TRBV19,TRBD1,TRBJ2-2,NA,CASSILRDRGGTGELFF,TGTGCCAGTAGTATCCTCCGGGACAGGGGGGGCACCGGGGAGCTGTTTTTT
TRBV5-1,TRBD1,TRBJ1-5,NA,CASSLGTGGGSNQPQHF,TGCGCCAGCAGCTTGGGGACAGGGGGCGGTAGCAATCAGCCCCAGCATTTT
TRBV5-4,TRBD1,TRBJ1-4,NA,CASSLPGTGREKLFF,TGTGCCAGCAGCTTGCCAGGGACAGGGCGAGAAAAACTGTTTTTT
TRBV10-3,NA,TRBJ1-2,once,CAINGGPYGYTF,TGTGCCATCAACGGAGGCCCCTATGGCTACACCTTC
TRBV6-1,TRBD2,TRBJ2-7,NA,CASSPVAGAYEQYF,TGTGCCAGCAGTCCGGTAGCGGGAGCCTACGAGCAGTACTTC
TRBV9,NA,TRBJ2-2,NA,CASSVLQGAGGLFF,TGTGCCAGCAGCGTACTCCAGGGAGCCGGGGGGCTGTTTTTT
TRBV7-9,NA,TRBJ1-2,NA,CASSLDPGFAYGYTF,TGTGCCAGCAGCTTAGACCCCGGGTTCGCCTATGGCTACACCTTC
TRBV19,TRBD2,TRBJ2-2,NA,CASTLLAGYTGELFF,TGTGCCAGTACTTTACTAGCGGGGTACACCGGGGAGCTGTTTTTT
TRBV11-2,NA,TRBJ2-7,NA,CASSSHLGTGFGEQYF,TGTGCCAGCAGCTCTCATCTGGGAACAGGGTTTGGCGAGCAGTACTTC
TRBV11-2,TRBD1,TRBJ1-6,NA,CASARGVFNSPLHF,TGTGCCAGCGCCAGGGGGGTATTTAATTCACCCCTCCACTTT
TRBV6-1,TRBD2,TRBJ2-4,NA,CASSEVWGGLAKNIQYF,TGTGCCAGCAGTGAGGTGTGGGGGGGATTAGCCAAAAACATTCAGTACTTC
TRBV27,NA,TRBJ1-2,NA,CASSLGSSYGYTF,TGTGCCAGCAGTTTGGGCAGTTCCTATGGCTACACCTTC
TRBV7-3,NA,TRBJ2-1,NA,CASSLERQSYNEQFF,TGTGCCAGCAGCTTAGAGCGGCAGTCCTACAATGAGCAGTTCTTC
TRBV6-5,NA,TRBJ1-2,NA,CASSNPLKLNYGYTF,TGTGCCAGCAGCAACCCACTTAAGCTTAACTATGGCTACACCTTC
TRBV2,TRBD2,TRBJ2-3,few,CASSKRTSGGTDTQYF,TGTGCCAGCAGTAAAAGAACTAGCGGGGGCACAGATACGCAGTATTTT
TRBV5-1,TRBD2,TRBJ2-5,NA,CASSFKASGSTRETQYF,TGCGCCAGCAGCTTCAAAGCTAGCGGGAGTACGCGAGAGACCCAGTACTTC
TRBV10-3,NA,TRBJ2-6,NA,CAMRVHKSSGANVLTF,TGTGCCATGAGGGTGCATAAGAGCTCTGGGGCCAACGTCCTGACTTTC
TRBV27,TRBD1,TRBJ2-1,NA,CASSVGTGYLYNEQFF,TGTGCCAGCAGTGTGGGGACAGGCTATTTGTACAATGAGCAGTTCTTC
TRBV6-5,TRBD1,TRBJ2-7,NA,CASSRTGTGNYEQYF,TGTGCCAGCAGCCGCACCGGGACAGGAAACTACGAGCAGTACTTC
TRBV25-1,TRBD2,TRBJ2-1,NA,CASSDPGGSYNEQFF,TGTGCCAGCAGTGACCCGGGGGGAAGTTACAATGAGCAGTTCTTC
TRBV18,NA,TRBJ2-2,few,CASSPFSTAPNTGELFF,TGTGCCAGCTCACCATTTTCGACAGCCCCGAACACCGGGGAGCTGTTTTTT
TRBV4-2,NA,TRBJ1-1,NA,CASSQVLGLLNTEAFF,TGTGCCAGCAGCCAAGTTTTAGGACTCCTGAACACTGAAGCTTTCTTT
TRBV7-2,TRBD1,TRBJ1-2,NA,CASSLATGSVGYTF,TGTGCCAGCAGCTTAGCGACAGGGTCGGTTGGCTACACCTTC
TRBV7-9,TRBD1,TRBJ1-1,NA,CASSLEGDQYRGGTEAFF,TGTGCCAGCAGCTTAGAGGGAGACCAGTACAGGGGGGGGACTGAAGCTTTCTTT
TRBV7-2,NA,TRBJ2-5,NA,CASSFGQISQETQYF,TGTGCCAGCAGCTTTGGTCAGATCTCTCAAGAGACCCAGTACTTC
TRBV5-1,TRBD2,TRBJ2-1,NA,CASSHSGSHSYNEQFF,TGCGCCAGCAGCCATAGCGGGAGTCATTCCTACAATGAGCAGTTCTTC
TRBV27,TRBD2,TRBJ2-5,NA,CASRRLAEETQYF,TGTGCCAGCAGAAGACTAGCGGAAGAGACCCAGTACTTC
TRBV10-3,TRBD1,TRBJ1-2,NA,CAISRDRAQGYTF,TGTGCCATCAGCAGGGACAGGGCACAAGGCTACACCTTC
TRBV29-1,TRBD1,TRBJ1-2,few,CSVEDRGPLGYGYTF,TGCAGCGTTGAAGACAGGGGGCCATTGGGCTATGGCTACACCTTC
TRBV7-9,NA,TRBJ2-2,NA,CASSQILDSQNTGELFF,TGTGCCAGCAGCCAGATCCTTGACAGCCAGAACACCGGGGAGCTGTTTTTT
TRBV6-5,TRBD2,TRBJ2-7,NA,CASQRTSGYEQYF,TGTGCCAGCCAACGGACTAGCGGCTACGAGCAGTACTTC
TRBV5-4,TRBD2,TRBJ2-5,NA,CASSSLAGGPNWEQYF,TGTGCCAGCAGCTCCTTAGCGGGGGGGCCGAATTGGGAGCAGTACTTC
TRBV5-1,NA,TRBJ1-3,NA,CASSNRTAGRTIYF,TGCGCCAGCAGCAACAGGACAGCCGGACGCACCATATATTTT
TRBV6-1,NA,TRBJ1-2,NA,CASSEGWRANYGYTF,TGTGCCAGCAGTGAGGGTTGGAGAGCTAACTATGGCTACACCTTC
TRBV27,NA,TRBJ1-4,NA,CASRQHIRGEKLFF,TGTGCCAGCAGACAACACATAAGGGGCGAAAAACTGTTTTTT
TRBV28,TRBD1,TRBJ1-1,NA,CASSPRGPRVEAFF,TGTGCCAGCAGTCCCAGGGGGCCGAGGGTTGAAGCTTTCTTT